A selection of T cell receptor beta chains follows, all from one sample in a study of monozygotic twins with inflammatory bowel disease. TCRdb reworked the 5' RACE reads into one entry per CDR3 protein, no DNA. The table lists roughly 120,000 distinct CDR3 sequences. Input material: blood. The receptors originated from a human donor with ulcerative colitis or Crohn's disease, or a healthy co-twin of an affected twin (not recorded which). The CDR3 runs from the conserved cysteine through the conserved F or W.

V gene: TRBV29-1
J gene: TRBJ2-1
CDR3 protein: CSVELGRLGEQFF

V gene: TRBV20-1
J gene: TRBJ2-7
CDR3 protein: CSASYLAGALAEQYF

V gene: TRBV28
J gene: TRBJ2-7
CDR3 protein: CASSLDQGSYEQYF

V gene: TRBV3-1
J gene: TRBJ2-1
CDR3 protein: CASSLWTSGVGIYNEQFF

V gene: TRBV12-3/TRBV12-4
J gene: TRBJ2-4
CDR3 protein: CASRWGAQNIQYF

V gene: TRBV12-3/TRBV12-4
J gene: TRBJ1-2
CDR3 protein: CASSLPESGYTF

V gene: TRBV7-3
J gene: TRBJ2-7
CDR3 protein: CASSPDAGQGSDEQYF

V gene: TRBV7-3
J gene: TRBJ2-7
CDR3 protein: CASSRMGQDEQYF

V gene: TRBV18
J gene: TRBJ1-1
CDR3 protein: CASSPGNTEAFF

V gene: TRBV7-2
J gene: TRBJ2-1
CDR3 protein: CASHARGSTHNEQFF

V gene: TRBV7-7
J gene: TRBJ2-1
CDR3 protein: CASSFLAGGGEQFF

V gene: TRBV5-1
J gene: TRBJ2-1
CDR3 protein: CASSGRTGFFQDEQFF

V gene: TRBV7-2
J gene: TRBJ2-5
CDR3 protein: CASSSRFSSGDQETQYF

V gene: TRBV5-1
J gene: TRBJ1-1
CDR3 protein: CASSTGQGTEAFF

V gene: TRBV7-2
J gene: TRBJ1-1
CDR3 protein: CACSLGGDYTEAFF

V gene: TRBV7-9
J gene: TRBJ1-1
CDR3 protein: CASGIDSNTEAFF

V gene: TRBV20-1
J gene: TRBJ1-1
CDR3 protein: CSALDRGGNTEAFF

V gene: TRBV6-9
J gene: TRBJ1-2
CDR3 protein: CASSYSGRAPLDYGYTF

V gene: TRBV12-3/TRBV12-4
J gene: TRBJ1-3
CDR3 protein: CASSRGPGNTIYF

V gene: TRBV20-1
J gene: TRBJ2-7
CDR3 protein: CSASGDREGEQYF

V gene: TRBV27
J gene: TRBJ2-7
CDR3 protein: CASSPLGQGPYEQYF

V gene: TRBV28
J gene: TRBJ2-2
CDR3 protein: CASSLRGDGELFF

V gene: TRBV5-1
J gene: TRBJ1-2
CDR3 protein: CASSLFGDNYGYTF

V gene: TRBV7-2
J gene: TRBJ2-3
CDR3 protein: CASSLAGGRSTDTQYF

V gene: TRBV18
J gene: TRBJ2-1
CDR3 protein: CASSPVSGSRWANEQFF

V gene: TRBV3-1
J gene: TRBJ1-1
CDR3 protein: CASSPIDRLGTEAFF

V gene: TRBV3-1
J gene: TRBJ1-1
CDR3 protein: CASSQGWDGMNTEAFF

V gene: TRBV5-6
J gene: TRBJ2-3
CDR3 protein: CASSLTTRGADTQYF

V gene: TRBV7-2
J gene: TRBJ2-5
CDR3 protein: CASSLAAEKETQYF

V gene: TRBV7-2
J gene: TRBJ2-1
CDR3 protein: CASSSLLEAGGGNEQFF

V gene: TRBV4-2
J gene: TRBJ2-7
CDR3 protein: CASSHATSGGVREQYF

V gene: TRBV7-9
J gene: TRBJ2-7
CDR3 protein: CASSLARDWGSYEQYF

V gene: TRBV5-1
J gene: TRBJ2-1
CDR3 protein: CASSFGLAGALYNEQFF

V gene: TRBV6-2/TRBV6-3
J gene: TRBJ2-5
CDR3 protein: CASTPPGLAGVRETQYF

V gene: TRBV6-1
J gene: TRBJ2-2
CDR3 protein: CASSEEGGAYTGELFF

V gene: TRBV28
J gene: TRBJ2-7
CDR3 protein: CASSLGTAYEQYF

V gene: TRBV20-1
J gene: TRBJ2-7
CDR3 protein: CSARSPPRLEQYF

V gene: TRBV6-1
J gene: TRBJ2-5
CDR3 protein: CASSAKGRGEGTQYF

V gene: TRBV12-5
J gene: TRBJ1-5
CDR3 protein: CASGFGGDQPQHF

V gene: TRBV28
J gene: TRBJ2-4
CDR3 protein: CASSFTRLAGGGVLAKNIQYF

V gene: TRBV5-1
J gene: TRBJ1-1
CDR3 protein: CASSLLDTEAFF

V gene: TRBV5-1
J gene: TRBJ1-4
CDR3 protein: CASSLYMGQHNEKLFF

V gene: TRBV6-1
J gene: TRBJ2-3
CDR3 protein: CASRPDRGRGTDTQYF

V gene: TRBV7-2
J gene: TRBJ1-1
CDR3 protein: CASSWRGLGGEAFF

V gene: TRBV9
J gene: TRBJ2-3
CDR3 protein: CASSLSSGRGTDTQYF

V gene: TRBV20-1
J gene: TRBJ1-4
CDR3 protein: CSARVGTGNEKLFF

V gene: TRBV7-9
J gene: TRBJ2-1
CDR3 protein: CATRTSGSSGEQFF

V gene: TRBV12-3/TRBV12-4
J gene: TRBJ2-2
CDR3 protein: CASSSKLAGGRTGELFF

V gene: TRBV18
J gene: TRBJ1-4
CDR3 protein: CASSPFSPGATNEKLFF

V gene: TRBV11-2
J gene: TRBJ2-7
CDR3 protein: CASSLGQGSLEQYF

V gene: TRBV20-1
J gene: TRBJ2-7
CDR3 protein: CSARALLAGVYEQYF